The 32 T cell receptor beta chains presented below share a single source sample, sequenced in a study of cytomegalovirus exposure and HLA in healthy donors. Both 60 Vbeta primers and 13 Jbeta primers went into the PCR. Assay used: immunoSEQ multiplex PCR; TCRdb lists only in-frame clones, some missing. The data contain about 140,000 clones, about 70% of them seen just once; the ten biggest clones take up about 3.9%. Sequencing was performed on PBMCs. The receptors come from a man between 18 and 29 years old in good health and CMV-seronegative.

This clone was recorded once. The chain has TRBV13 and TRBJ2-5, with 8 bases fitting TRBD2. J gave up 4 bases and V 2 bases, and 12 bases lay outside the gene matches. Germline CDR1 and CDR2: PRHDT and FYEKMQ (reference sequence). The CDR3 spans 17 residues. DNA of the CDR3: TGTGCCAGCAGCTTAAATGAAAACCCCGGGGGGGCAGAGACCCAGTACTTC. It specifies CASSLNENPGGAETQYF.

The chain recombines TRBV5-8 with TRBJ1-1; perhaps TRBD1 as D (5 bases). Per the germline V gene, CDR1 is SGHTS and CDR2 is YDEGEE. The CDR3 is 16 residues long. V was trimmed by 0 bases and J by 7 bases, leaving 19 bases between them. CDR3 sequence reads: CASSLGSVKGVDEAFF. CDR3 DNA: TGTGCCAGCAGCTTGGGGTCGGTTAAAGGGGTTGATGAAGCTTTCTTT. Looking up the rest from reference TRBV5-8 and TRBJ1-1 gives the full variable domain: EAGVTQSPTHLIKTRGQQATLRCSPISGHTSVYWYQQALGLGLQFLLWYDEGEERNRGNFPPRFSGRQFPNYSSELNVNALELEDSALYLCASSLGSVKGVDEAFFGQGTRLTVV.

This sequence joins TRBV7-9 and TRBJ1-4; D perhaps matches TRBD1 (5 bases). Germline V gene data show CDR1 as SEHNR and CDR2 as FQNEAQ (reference sequence). The CDR3 totals 15 residues. V was trimmed by 4 bases and J by 4 bases, leaving 13 bases between them. The CDR3 region has the DNA TGTGCCAGCAGCTCCCAGGGTTACCGTAATGAAAAACTGTTTTTT. Protein product: CASSSQGYRNEKLFF.

V and J are TRBV19 and TRBJ2-7; 8 bases are shared with TRBD1. The germline CDR1 and CDR2 sequences are LNHDA and SQIVND (reference sequence). J was trimmed by 1 base and V by 6 bases; bases with no gene match: 8. The CDR3 has 15 amino acids. In nucleotides, the CDR3 is TGTGCCAGTAGCCTTCCAGGGGGCAAGTCCTACGAGCAGTACTTC. Protein product: CASSLPGGKSYEQYF.

This chain uses TRBV9 with TRBJ1-2; D might be TRBD1 (6 bases). Germline CDR1 is SGDLS and CDR2 is YYNGEE. V was trimmed by 0 bases and J by 4 bases, leaving 16 bases between them. This CDR3 spans 16 amino acids. The CDR3 region has the DNA TGTGCCAGCAGCGTAGAGGGGCAGGGGTTGGCCTATGGCTACACCTTC. Translation gives CASSVEGQGLAYGYTF.

The V gene is TRBV28, the J gene TRBJ1-5; 10 bases agree with TRBD1. The CDR3 length is 15 residues. Trimming cost V 5 bases and J 5 bases; bases outside gene matches: 6. Germline loops: CDR1 MDHEN, CDR2 SYDVKM. CDR3 sequence: CASSTTGGAYQPQHF. The DNA of the CDR3 is TGTGCCAGCAGTACGACAGGGGGCGCATATCAGCCCCAGCATTTT.

The CDR3 region has the DNA TGTGCCAGCAGCTTATCGGGGAGCAAGCCCCAGCATTTT. The encoded protein is CASSLSGSKPQHF. This sequence joins TRBV7-9 and TRBJ1-5; D is undetermined. CDR1 is SEHNR, CDR2 FQNEAQ, per germline (reference sequence). This CDR3 is 13 amino acids long. Trimming took 2 bases from V and 8 from J, leaving 10 bases between them.

The rearrangement uses TRBV5-6 and TRBJ2-3, with D tentatively TRBD1 (6 bases). In germline, CDR1 is SGHDT, CDR2 YYEEEE. The V end was cut by 4 bases, the J end by 0 bases, with 15 bases between. The length of the CDR3 is 16 residues. CDR3 residues: CASSPAHRASTDTQYF. In DNA, the CDR3 is TGTGCCAGCAGCCCCGCCCACAGGGCTAGCACAGATACGCAGTATTTT.

The V gene is TRBV7-9, the J gene TRBJ2-7; 10 bases are shared with TRBD1. The CDR3 runs to 15 residues. The V gene's germline CDR1 is SEHNR and CDR2 FQNEAQ (reference sequence). With 0 bases clipped from V and 5 bases from J, the junction kept 4 bases outside the gene matches. This CDR3 is CASSLALTGGHEQYF. In DNA, the CDR3 is TGTGCCAGCAGCTTAGCGCTGACAGGGGGCCACGAGCAGTACTTC.

The table lists this clone with a count of one. The chain recombines TRBV4-2 with TRBJ2-3; TRBD2 matches 14 bases. CDR1 is LGHNA, CDR2 YNFKEQ, per germline. The V and J ends lost 1 base and 5 bases, in that order; junction bases with no gene match: 5. CDR3 length: 17 residues. The CDR3, as DNA: TGTGCCAGCAGCCAAGGGACTAGCGGGGGGATGGTAGATACGCAGTATTTT. It translates to CASSQGTSGGMVDTQYF.

The genes are TRBV5-6 and TRBJ2-5; TRBD2 is a possible D gene (6 bases). The J call may be faulty, since TRBJ2-7 better matches the DNA end. The CDR3 spans 18 residues. Per the germline V gene, CDR1 is SGHDT and CDR2 is YYEEEE. This chain's CDR3 is CANHGGKAGTQSSYEQYF. The CDR3 coding sequence is TGTGCCAACCATGGGGGGAAAGCCGGGACTCAAAGTTCCTACGAGCAGTACTTC.

The V call is TRBV14, the J call TRBJ2-1; 9 positions match TRBD1. Germline CDR1 and CDR2: SGHDN and FVKESK. V dropped 0 bases and J dropped 6; count of bases not matched to a gene: 6. The CDR3 length is 16 residues. The CDR3 loop is CASSQDLQGARNEQFF. The DNA of the CDR3 is TGTGCCAGCAGCCAAGATCTACAGGGGGCGCGCAATGAGCAGTTCTTC.

The genes are TRBV27 and TRBJ2-5; D is ambiguous. V shed 2 bases and J shed 0 bases, with 13 bases lying between them. The length of the CDR3 is 16 residues. CDR1 is MNHEY, CDR2 SMNVEV, per germline (reference sequence). The CDR3 DNA reads as TGTGCCAGCAGTTTAAGCCCTGGCAGCGACCAAGAGACCCAGTACTTC. Translated, it gives CASSLSPGSDQETQYF.

The V gene is TRBV9, the J gene TRBJ2-5, with D possibly matching TRBD1 (5 bases). Trimming left V 0 bases short and J 4 bases short, with 10 bases between. This CDR3 is 14 amino acids long. The germline V gene encodes CDR1 SGDLS and CDR2 YYNGEE. CDR3 amino acids: CASSVGGERETQYF. The DNA of the CDR3 is TGTGCCAGCAGCGTAGGGGGCGAAAGAGAGACCCAGTACTTC.

This clone was recorded a few times. The CDR3 sequence: CASSVGGTAQETQYF. CDR3 in DNA: TGTGCCAGCAGCGTAGGAGGGACAGCCCAAGAGACCCAGTACTTC. The rearrangement uses TRBV9 and TRBJ2-5; 7 nucleotides line up with TRBD1. V lost 0 bases, J lost 1 base, and 3 bases stayed unmatched. The CDR3 is 15 amino acids. Germline V gene data show CDR1 as SGDLS and CDR2 as YYNGEE. Full variable domain (missing parts from reference TRBV9 and TRBJ2-5): DSGVTQTPKHLITATGQRVTLRCSPRSGDLSVYWYQQSLDQGLQFLIQYYNGEERAKGNILERFSAQQFPDLHSELNLSSLELGDSALYFCASSVGGTAQETQYFGPGTRLLVL.

This clone was recorded a few times. The chain has TRBV5-1 and TRBJ2-1, with 10 bases lining up with TRBD2. J gave up 0 bases and V 4 bases, and 13 bases lay outside the gene matches. The CDR3 covers 19 residues. Germline CDR1 is SGHRS and CDR2 is YFSETQ. The CDR3 spells CASSPLAGGFMGSYNEQFF. The DNA of the CDR3 is TGCGCCAGCAGCCCTTTAGCGGGAGGTTTCATGGGCTCCTACAATGAGCAGTTCTTC.

The CDR3 DNA follows: TGTGCCAGTAGTATCTGGGACACGAGAAGAGATAACTATGGCTACACCTTC. Its translation: CASSIWDTRRDNYGYTF. The chain recombines TRBV19 with TRBJ1-2, with D tentatively TRBD1 (6 bases). The CDR3 contains 17 residues. CDR1 is LNHDA and CDR2 is SQIVND in the germline V gene (reference sequence). Trimming shortened V by 3 bases and J by 1 base, and 18 bases separated the two germline ends.

V gene TRBV5-1 combines with J gene TRBJ1-3; D unclear. CDR1 SGHRS and CDR2 YFSETQ come from the germline V gene. V lost 0 bases to trimming and J lost 0 bases, with 4 bases between them. The CDR3 covers 14 residues. The CDR3 region is CASSLGLSGNTIYF. Here the CDR3 DNA reads TGCGCCAGCAGCTTGGGGCTCTCTGGAAACACCATATATTTT.

This clone was recorded a few times. No DNA is shown, since the ends of the CDR3 on it are uncertain; the CDR3 is the one TCRdb lists. The chain combines TRBV28 with TRBJ1-4; the tabulated D call, TRBD1, remains unverified against the DNA. The CDR3 region is 15 residues in length, termini included. CDR1 MDHEN and CDR2 SYDVKM come from the germline V gene. Here the CDR3 reads CASSSSTATNEKLFF.

This rearrangement joins TRBV21-1 to TRBJ2-3; the DNA was not compared with TRBD1, the D call given in the table. TRBV21-1 is given as a pseudogene. The CDR3 covers 16 residues. The CDR3 is CASSLRGNSPRDTQYF. DNA of the CDR3: TGTGCCAGCAGCCTCAGGGGGAATAGCCCCCGCGATACGCAGTATTTT.

The rearrangement uses TRBV5-1 and TRBJ2-3; 10 bases match TRBD2. CDR3 length equals 15 residues. With 6 bases clipped from V and 2 bases from J, the junction kept 6 bases outside the gene matches. Germline assignment: CDR1 SGHRS and CDR2 YFSETQ. In nucleotides, the CDR3 is TGCGCCAGCAACCGACTAGCGGGCCTCACAGATACGCAGTATTTT. Translated: CASNRLAGLTDTQYF. Full variable domain (remainder filled in from reference TRBV5-1 and TRBJ2-3): KAGVTQTPRYLIKTRGQQVTLSCSPISGHRSVSWYQQTPGQGLQFLFEYFSETQRNKGNFPGRFSGRQFSNSRSEMNVSTLELGDSALYLCASNRLAGLTDTQYFGPGTRLTVL.

This chain connects TRBV29-1 to TRBJ2-7; 7 bases line up with TRBD2. The germline gives CDR1 SQVTM, CDR2 ANQGSEA. The J segment lost 6 bases and the V segment lost 5 bases, leaving 7 bases of the junction unmatched. CDR3 size: 12 residues. This CDR3 is CSVSGGEGEQYF. CDR3 DNA sequence: TGCAGCGTTTCGGGTGGGGAGGGCGAGCAGTACTTC.

This chain links TRBV18 with TRBJ2-1; D perhaps matches TRBD1 (5 bases). CDR3 length equals 13 residues. Germline V CDR1 and CDR2: KGHSH, LQKENI. V shed 6 bases and J shed 5 bases, with 11 bases lying between them. The CDR3 protein is CASSVQDNNEQFF. The CDR3 nucleotides are TGTGCCAGCTCGGTACAGGACAACAATGAGCAGTTCTTC.

This clone was found a few times. This chain connects TRBV15 to TRBJ1-1, with D maybe TRBD1 (5 bases). The germline CDR1 and CDR2 sequences are LNHNV and YYDKDF (reference sequence). CDR3 length: 15 amino acids. Trimming took 4 bases from V and 1 from J, leaving 13 bases between them. CDR3 sequence (DNA): TGTGCCACCAGCATGCCAGGGTACAAGAACACTGAAGCTTTCTTT. Residues: CATSMPGYKNTEAFF.

On this clone itself: Other DNA sequences from this sample encode an identical CDR3 as well. This sequence joins TRBV15 and TRBJ2-7, with a tentative D call TRBD2 (6 bases). The length of the CDR3 is 13 residues. V was clipped by 0 bases and J by 4 bases, with 7 bases between them. Per the germline V gene, CDR1 is LNHNV and CDR2 is YYDKDF (reference sequence). CDR3 coding DNA: TGTGCCACCAGCAGAGATCGGGGGTACGAGCAGTACTTC. Translated, it gives CATSRDRGYEQYF.

V is TRBV5-1 and J is TRBJ1-2, with D perhaps matching TRBD1 (5 bases). The V end was cut by 4 bases, the J end by 2 bases, with 15 bases between. The CDR3 consists of 15 residues. Germline CDR1 is SGHRS and CDR2 is YFSETQ. CDR3 protein: CASSLTAPNNYGYTF. The DNA of the CDR3 is TGCGCCAGCAGCCTGACAGCGCCTAACAACTATGGCTACACCTTC.

The chain recombines TRBV5-4 with TRBJ2-5, with D perhaps TRBD2 (6 bases). The CDR3 extends over 18 amino acids. Germline assignment: CDR1 SGHNT and CDR2 YYREEE (reference sequence). V lost 1 base and J 4 bases, leaving 23 bases between the germline ends. The CDR3 DNA is TGTGCCAGCAGCTTGTTTGGTCTAACTAGCTCTTTAGGAGAGACCCAGTACTTC. Protein sequence: CASSLFGLTSSLGETQYF.

The genes are TRBV27 and TRBJ1-4; TRBD1 matches 7 bases. The V segment lost 5 bases and the J segment 7 bases; nucleotides outside the gene matches: 10. The germline CDR1 and CDR2 sequences are MNHEY and SMNVEV (reference sequence). The CDR3 totals 15 residues. CDR3 loop: CASSPGQVKREKLFF. DNA for the CDR3: TGTGCCAGCAGTCCAGGACAGGTAAAGCGTGAAAAACTGTTTTTT.

The chain links TRBV25-1 to TRBJ2-7; TRBD2 matches 9 bases. CDR1 and CDR2 (germline): MGHDK, SYGVNS. The length of the CDR3 is 17 residues. V was clipped by 6 bases and J by 3 bases; unmatched bases: 15. The CDR3 region is CASSHLLAGEVGYEQYF. The DNA for the CDR3 is TGTGCCAGCAGCCATTTGTTAGCGGGAGAGGTTGGCTACGAGCAGTACTTC.

The chain is built from TRBV14 and TRBJ2-2, with D possibly TRBD1 on 5 matching bases. CDR1 and CDR2 from the germline V gene are SGHDN and FVKESK. Trimming took 0 bases from V and 1 from J, leaving 12 bases between them. The CDR3 is made up of 17 amino acids. Here the CDR3 reads CASSQDSFRENTGELFF. For the CDR3, the DNA is TGTGCCAGCAGCCAAGATTCGTTCAGGGAGAACACCGGGGAGCTGTTTTTT.

J is TRBJ2-7 and V is TRBV18; TRBD1 might be the D (6 bases). The V end was cut by 4 bases, the J end by 4 bases, with 17 bases between. The CDR3 loop spans 15 amino acids. The germline V gene has CDR1 KGHSH and CDR2 LQKENI. CDR3 region: CASSLTGYATYEQYF. CDR3 coding DNA: TGTGCCAGCTCACTCACAGGGTATGCTACATACGAGCAGTACTTC.

The rearrangement links TRBV5-1 to TRBJ1-2; 7 positions agree with TRBD1. CDR3 length equals 15 residues. The V gene's germline CDR1 is SGHRS and CDR2 YFSETQ. V shed 0 bases and J 0 bases; nucleotides not matched to a gene: 2. The CDR3 DNA reads TGCGCCAGCAGCTTGGCGGGGACAGCTAACTATGGCTACACCTTC. Translation gives CASSLAGTANYGYTF.